The entry below gives a single T cell receptor beta chain sequence along with its context. The antigen is undetermined. Researchers took RNA transcripts and amplified the TCR beta CDR3 regions from them. HTBI primers were the set used in a first-round RT-PCR of the TCR CDR3. Via MiXCR, TCRdb re-called the multiplex PCR reads, giving one row per CDR3 protein. The sample carries about 510,000 distinct CDR3 sequences, about 14% recorded once. This record comes from a study of T cells in Graves' hyperthyroidism and ophthalmopathy. Overall study findings and caveats: Ophthalmopathy and stable hyperthyroidism were separated by a 13 V-J model.

Per the germline V gene, CDR1 is KGHSY and CDR2 is FQNENV. V dropped 0 bases and J dropped 6 bases, with 5 bases sitting between them. This CDR3 comprises 12 residues. The chain recombines TRBV16 with TRBJ1-2; no firm D call. The sample comprised blood. The sequence came from a middle-aged woman with Graves' hyperthyroidism. CDR3 region: CASSQSRDGYTF. CDR3 nucleotides: TGTGCCAGCAGCCAATCGAGGGATGGCTACACCTTC.